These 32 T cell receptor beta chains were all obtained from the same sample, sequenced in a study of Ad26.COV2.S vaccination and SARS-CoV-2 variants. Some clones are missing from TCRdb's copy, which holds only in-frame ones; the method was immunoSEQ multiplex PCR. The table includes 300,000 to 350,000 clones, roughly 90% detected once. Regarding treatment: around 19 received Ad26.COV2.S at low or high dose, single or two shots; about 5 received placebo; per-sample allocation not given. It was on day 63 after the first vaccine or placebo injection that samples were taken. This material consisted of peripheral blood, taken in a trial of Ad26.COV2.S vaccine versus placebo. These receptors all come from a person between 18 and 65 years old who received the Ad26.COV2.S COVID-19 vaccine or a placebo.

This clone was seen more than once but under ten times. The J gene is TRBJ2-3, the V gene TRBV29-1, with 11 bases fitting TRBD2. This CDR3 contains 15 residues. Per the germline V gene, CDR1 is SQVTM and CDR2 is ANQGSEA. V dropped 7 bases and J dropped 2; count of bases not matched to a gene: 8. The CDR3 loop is CSAGTSGDHTDTQYF. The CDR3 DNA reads TGCAGCGCTGGGACTAGCGGAGACCACACAGATACGCAGTATTTT.

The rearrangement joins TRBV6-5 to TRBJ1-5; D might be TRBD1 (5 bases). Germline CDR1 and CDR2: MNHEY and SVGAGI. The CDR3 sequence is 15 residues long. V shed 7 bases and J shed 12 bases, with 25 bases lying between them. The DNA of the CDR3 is TGTGCCAGCACCGAGGCGAGTTCAACTTCGAGGGGCCAGCATTTT. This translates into CASTEASSTSRGQHF.

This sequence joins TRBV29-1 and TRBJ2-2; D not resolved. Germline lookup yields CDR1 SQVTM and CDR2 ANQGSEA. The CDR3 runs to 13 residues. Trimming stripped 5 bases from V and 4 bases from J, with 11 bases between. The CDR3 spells CSVYFPPTGELFF. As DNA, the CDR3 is TGCAGCGTTTATTTCCCCCCCACCGGGGAGCTGTTTTTT.

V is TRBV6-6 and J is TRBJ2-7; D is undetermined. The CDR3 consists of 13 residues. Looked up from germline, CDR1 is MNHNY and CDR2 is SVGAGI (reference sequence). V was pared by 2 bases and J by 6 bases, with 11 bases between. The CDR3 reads CASSYERDGEQYF. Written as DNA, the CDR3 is TGTGCCAGCAGTTACGAGAGAGACGGCGAGCAGTACTTC.

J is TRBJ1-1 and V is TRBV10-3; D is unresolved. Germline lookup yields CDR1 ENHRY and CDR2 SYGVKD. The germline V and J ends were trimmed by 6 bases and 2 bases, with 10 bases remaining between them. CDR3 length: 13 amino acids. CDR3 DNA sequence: TGTGCCATCAGGTTAGGGTCTAACACTGAAGCTTTCTTT. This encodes CAIRLGSNTEAFF.

CDR3 bases: TGTGCCAGTAGTATCTGGGCAGGGATGAACACTGAAGCTTTCTTT. It codes for CASSIWAGMNTEAFF. The chain couples TRBV19 to TRBJ1-1; the D gene is possibly TRBD1 (5 bases). The CDR3 covers 15 residues. Per the germline V gene, CDR1 is LNHDA and CDR2 is SQIVND (reference sequence). Trimming left V 3 bases short and J 0 bases short, with 11 bases between.

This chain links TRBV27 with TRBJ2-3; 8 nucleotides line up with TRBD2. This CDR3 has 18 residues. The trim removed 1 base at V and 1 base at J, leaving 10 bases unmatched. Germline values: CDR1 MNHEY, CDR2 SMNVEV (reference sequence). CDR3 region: CASSLFHPGGSGTDTQYF. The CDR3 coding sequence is TGTGCCAGCAGTTTATTTCACCCGGGAGGGAGTGGCACAGATACGCAGTATTTT.

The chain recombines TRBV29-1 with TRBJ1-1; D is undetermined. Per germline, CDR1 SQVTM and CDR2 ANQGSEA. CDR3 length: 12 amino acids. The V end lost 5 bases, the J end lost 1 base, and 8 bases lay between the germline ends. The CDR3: CSVILGNTEAFF. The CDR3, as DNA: TGCAGCGTTATTTTGGGGAACACTGAAGCTTTCTTT.

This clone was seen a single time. DNA of the CDR3: TGCAGTACTGGGACTTCCTACGAGCAGTACTTC. This gives the protein CSTGTSYEQYF. The chain employs TRBV20-1 and TRBJ2-7, with TRBD2 as a possible D gene (6 bases). The CDR3 runs 11 residues. Germline V gene lookup returns CDR1 DFQATT and CDR2 SNEGSKA (reference sequence). V lost 8 bases, J lost 1 base, and 9 bases lay in between.

The CDR3 coding sequence is TGTGCCAGCAGTCACTTCGCGGGGCAGTACTTC. Its translation is CASSHFAGQYF. V is TRBV6-2 or TRBV6-3 and J is TRBJ2-7; possible D gene TRBD2, 5 bases. Trimming stripped 5 bases from V and 9 bases from J, with 11 bases between. The CDR3 has 11 amino acids. The germline CDR1 and CDR2 sequences are MNHEY and SVGEGT.

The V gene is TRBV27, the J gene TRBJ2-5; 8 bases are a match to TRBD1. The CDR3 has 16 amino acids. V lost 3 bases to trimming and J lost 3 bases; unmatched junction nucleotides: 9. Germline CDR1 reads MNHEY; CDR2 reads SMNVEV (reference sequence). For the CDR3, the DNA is TGTGCCAGCAGTTTCAGCTCGACAGGGGTAAAAGAGACCCAGTACTTC. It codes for CASSFSSTGVKETQYF.

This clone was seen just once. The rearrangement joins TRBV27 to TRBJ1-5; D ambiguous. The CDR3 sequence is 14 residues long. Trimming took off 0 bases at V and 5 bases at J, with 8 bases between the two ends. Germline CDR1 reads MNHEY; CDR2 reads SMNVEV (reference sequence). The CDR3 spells CASSLSRYDQPQHF. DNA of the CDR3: TGTGCCAGCAGTTTATCCCGTTACGATCAGCCCCAGCATTTT.

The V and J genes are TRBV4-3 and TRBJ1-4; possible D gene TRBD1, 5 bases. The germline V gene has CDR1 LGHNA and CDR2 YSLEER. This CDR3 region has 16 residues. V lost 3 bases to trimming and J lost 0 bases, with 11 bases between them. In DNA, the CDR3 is TGCGCCAGCAGCCACGATTCAGGGACAACTAATGAAAAACTGTTTTTT. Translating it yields CASSHDSGTTNEKLFF.

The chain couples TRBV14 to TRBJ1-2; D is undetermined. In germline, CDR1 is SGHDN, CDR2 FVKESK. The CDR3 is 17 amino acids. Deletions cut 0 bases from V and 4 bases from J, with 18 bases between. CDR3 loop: CASSQDSVSGLSYGYTF. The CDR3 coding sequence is TGTGCCAGCAGCCAAGATTCTGTGTCAGGACTTTCCTATGGCTACACCTTC. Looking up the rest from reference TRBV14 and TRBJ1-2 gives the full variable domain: EAGVTQFPSHSVIEKGQTVTLRCDPISGHDNLYWYRRVMGKEIKFLLHFVKESKQDESGMPNNRFLAERTGGTYSTLKVQPAELEDSGVYFCASSQDSVSGLSYGYTFGSGTRLTVV.

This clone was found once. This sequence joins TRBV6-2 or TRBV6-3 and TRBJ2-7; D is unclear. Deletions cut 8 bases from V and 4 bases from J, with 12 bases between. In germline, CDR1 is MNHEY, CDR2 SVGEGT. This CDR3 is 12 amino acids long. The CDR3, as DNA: TGTGCCAGCGGCCCAATAAAATACGAGCAGTACTTC. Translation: CASGPIKYEQYF.

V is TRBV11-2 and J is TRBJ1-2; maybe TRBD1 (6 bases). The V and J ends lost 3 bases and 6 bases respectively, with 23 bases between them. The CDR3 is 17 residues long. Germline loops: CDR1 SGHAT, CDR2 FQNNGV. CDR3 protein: CASSFTRRQDARDGYTF. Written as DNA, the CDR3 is TGTGCCAGCAGCTTTACCCGTCGACAGGATGCGCGCGATGGCTACACCTTC.

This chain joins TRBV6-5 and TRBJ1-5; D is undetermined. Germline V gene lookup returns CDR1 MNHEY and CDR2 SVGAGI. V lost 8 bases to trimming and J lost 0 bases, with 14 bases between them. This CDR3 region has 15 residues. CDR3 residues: CASLERFYSNQPQHF. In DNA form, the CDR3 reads TGTGCCAGCCTCGAGCGATTTTATAGCAATCAGCCCCAGCATTTT.

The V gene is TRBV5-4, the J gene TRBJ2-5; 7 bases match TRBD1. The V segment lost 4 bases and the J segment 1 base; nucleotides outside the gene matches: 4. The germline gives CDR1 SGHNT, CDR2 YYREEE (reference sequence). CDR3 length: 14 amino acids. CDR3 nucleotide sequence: TGTGCCAGCAGCAGCCGGGACAGCCAAGAGACCCAGTACTTC. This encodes CASSSRDSQETQYF.

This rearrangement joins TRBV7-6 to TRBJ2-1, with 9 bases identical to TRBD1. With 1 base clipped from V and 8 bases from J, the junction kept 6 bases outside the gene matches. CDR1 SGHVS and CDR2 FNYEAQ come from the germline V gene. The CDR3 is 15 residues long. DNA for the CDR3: TGTGCCAGCAGCTTAGGACACAGGGGGCGACATGAGCAGTTCTTC. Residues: CASSLGHRGRHEQFF.

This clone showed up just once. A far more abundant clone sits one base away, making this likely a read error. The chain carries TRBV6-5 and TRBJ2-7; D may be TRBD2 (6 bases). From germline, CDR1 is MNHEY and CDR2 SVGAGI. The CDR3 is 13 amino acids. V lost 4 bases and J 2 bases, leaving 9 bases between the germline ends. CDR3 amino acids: CASSFGGTYEQYF. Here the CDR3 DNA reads TGTGCCAGCAGTTTTGGGGGGACCTACGAGCAGTACTTC.

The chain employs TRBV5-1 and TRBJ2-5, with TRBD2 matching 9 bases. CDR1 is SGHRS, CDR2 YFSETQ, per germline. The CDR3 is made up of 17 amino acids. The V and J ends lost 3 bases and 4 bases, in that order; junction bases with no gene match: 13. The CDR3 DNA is TGCGCCAGCAGCTCGACAGCAGATTATAGCGGGGGAGAGACCCAGTACTTC. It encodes CASSSTADYSGGETQYF.

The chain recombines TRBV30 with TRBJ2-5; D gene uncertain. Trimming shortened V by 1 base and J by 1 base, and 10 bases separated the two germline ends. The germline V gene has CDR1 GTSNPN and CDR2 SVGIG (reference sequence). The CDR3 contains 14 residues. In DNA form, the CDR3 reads TGTGCCTGGAGTGGGACCTCCACCCAAGAGACCCAGTACTTC. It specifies CAWSGTSTQETQYF.

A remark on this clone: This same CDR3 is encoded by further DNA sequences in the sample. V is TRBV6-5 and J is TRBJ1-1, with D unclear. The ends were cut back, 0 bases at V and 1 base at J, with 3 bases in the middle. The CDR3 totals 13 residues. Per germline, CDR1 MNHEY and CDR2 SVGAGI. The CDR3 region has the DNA TGTGCCAGCAGTTACTCCAGGAACACTGAAGCTTTCTTT. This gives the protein CASSYSRNTEAFF.

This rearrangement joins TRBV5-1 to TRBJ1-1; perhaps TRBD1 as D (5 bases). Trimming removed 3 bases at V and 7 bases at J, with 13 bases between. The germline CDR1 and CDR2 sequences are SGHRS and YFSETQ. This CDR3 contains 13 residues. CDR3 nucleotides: TGCGCCAGCAGCTCTGGTAGTCAGGGTGAAGCTTTCTTT. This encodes CASSSGSQGEAFF.

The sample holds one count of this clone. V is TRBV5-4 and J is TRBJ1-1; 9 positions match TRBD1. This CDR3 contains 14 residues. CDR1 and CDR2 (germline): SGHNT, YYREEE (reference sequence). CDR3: CVTSRGQGNTEAFF. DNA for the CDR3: TGTGTCACAAGTCGGGGACAGGGGAACACTGAAGCTTTCTTT. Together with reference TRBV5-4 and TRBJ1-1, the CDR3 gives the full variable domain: ETGVTQSPTHLIKTRGQQVTLRCSSQSGHNTVSWYQQALGQGPQFIFQYYREEENGRGNFPPRFSGLQFPNYSSELNVNALELDDSALYLCVTSRGQGNTEAFFGQGTRLTVV.

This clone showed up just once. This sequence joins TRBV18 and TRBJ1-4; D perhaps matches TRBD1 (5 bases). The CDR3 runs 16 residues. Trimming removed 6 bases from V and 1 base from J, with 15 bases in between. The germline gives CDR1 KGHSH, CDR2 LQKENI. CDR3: CASSPGPMKTNEKLFF. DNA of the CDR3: TGTGCCAGCTCCCCGGGACCTATGAAAACTAATGAAAAACTGTTTTTT.

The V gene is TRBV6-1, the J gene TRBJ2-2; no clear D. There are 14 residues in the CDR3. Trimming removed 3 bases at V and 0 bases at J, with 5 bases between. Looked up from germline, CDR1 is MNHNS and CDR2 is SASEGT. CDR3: CASSENPNTGELFF. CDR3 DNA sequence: TGTGCCAGCAGTGAGAACCCGAACACCGGGGAGCTGTTTTTT.

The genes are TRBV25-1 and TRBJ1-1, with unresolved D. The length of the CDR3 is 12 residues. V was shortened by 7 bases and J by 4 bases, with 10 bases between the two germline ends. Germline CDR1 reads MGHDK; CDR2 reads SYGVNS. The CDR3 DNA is TGTGCCAGCACCCGGGGTGGCACTGAAGCTTTCTTT. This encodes CASTRGGTEAFF.

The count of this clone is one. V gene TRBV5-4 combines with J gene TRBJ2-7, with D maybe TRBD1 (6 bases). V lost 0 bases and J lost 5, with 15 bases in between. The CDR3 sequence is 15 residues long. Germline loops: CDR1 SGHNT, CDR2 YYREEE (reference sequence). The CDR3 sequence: CASSLERTGWHEQYF. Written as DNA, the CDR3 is TGTGCCAGCAGCTTGGAACGCACAGGGTGGCACGAGCAGTACTTC.

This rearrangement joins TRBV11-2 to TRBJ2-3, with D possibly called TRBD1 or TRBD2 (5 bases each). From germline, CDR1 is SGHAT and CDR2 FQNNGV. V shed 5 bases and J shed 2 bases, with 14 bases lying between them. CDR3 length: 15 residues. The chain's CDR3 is CASSRGAGLTDTQYF. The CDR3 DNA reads TGTGCCAGCAGCCGAGGGGCAGGGCTCACAGATACGCAGTATTTT.

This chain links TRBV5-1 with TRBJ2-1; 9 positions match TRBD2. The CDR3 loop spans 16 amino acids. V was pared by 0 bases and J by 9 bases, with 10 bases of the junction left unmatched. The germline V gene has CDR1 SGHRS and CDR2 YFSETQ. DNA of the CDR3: TGCGCCAGCAGCTTGGTCGCGGGAGGGCCGGGGGGTGAGCAGTTCTTC. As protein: CASSLVAGGPGGEQFF.

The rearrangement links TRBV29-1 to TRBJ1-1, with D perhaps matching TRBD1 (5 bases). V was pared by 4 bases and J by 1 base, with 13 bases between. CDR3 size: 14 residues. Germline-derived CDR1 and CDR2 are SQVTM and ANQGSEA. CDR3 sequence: CSVVVGAGNTEAFF. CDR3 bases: TGCAGCGTTGTGGTTGGGGCGGGGAACACTGAAGCTTTCTTT. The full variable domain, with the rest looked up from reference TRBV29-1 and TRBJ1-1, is SAVISQKPSRDICQRGTSLTIQCQVDSQVTMMFWYRQQPGQSLTLIATANQGSEATYESGFVIDKFPISRPNLTFSTLTVSNMSPEDSSIYLCSVVVGAGNTEAFFGQGTRLTVV.